Following are 16 T cell receptor beta chains from one sample sequenced in a study of response to subunit inactivated influenza vaccine. From the RT-PCR reads, TCRdb called clonotypes with MiXCR, one entry per CDR3 protein. Among about 500,000 distinct CDR3 sequences listed, approximately 17% were seen once. The sample consisted of CD4+ T cells sorted from PBMCs, taken about 24 months after vaccination. The receptor source for this set is a man between 50 and 69 years old who received an inactivated influenza vaccine.

The rearrangement links TRBV7-8 to TRBJ2-2, with TRBD1 as a possible D gene (5 bases). Per the germline V gene, CDR1 is SGHVS and CDR2 is FQNEAQ. The V end was cut by 6 bases, the J end by 0 bases, with 11 bases between. The CDR3 runs 15 residues. The CDR3 sequence: CASRQAETNTGELFF. In nucleotides, the CDR3 is TGTGCCAGCAGACAGGCCGAAACGAACACCGGGGAGCTGTTTTTT.

This clonotype was detected a few times. CDR3 sequence reads: CSALGDRVADTQYF. The DNA of the CDR3 is TGCAGTGCACTGGGCGACAGGGTCGCAGATACGCAGTATTTT. This chain uses TRBV20-1 with TRBJ2-3; TRBD1 matches 7 bases. From germline, CDR1 is DFQATT and CDR2 SNEGSKA (reference sequence). Trimming took 6 bases from V and 4 from J; bases not matched to a gene: 10. The CDR3 loop spans 14 amino acids.

The chain recombines TRBV9 with TRBJ1-4, with D tentatively TRBD1 (6 bases). CDR3 length: 15 amino acids. Germline values: CDR1 SGDLS, CDR2 YYNGEE. The V end was cut by 4 bases, the J end by 8 bases, with 18 bases between. The CDR3 region has the DNA TGTGCCAGCAGCCCAAACCTACAGGGAAGGGAAAAACTGTTTTTT. The encoded protein is CASSPNLQGREKLFF.

Ten or more counts support this clonotype. V is TRBV10-3 and J is TRBJ2-3; a possible D gene is TRBD2 (6 bases). The CDR3 runs 17 residues. Germline lookup yields CDR1 ENHRY and CDR2 SYGVKD. V lost 3 bases to trimming and J lost 2 bases, with 18 bases between them. CDR3 in amino acids: CAISESGASAVTDTQYF. In DNA, the CDR3 is TGTGCCATCAGTGAATCCGGAGCTAGCGCTGTCACAGATACGCAGTATTTT.

There are many counts of this clonotype. One end of the junction is discordant with germline, which a read error may explain. The gene calls are TRBV5-1 and TRBJ2-3; D is possibly TRBD2 (7 bases). Germline assignment: CDR1 SGHRS and CDR2 YFSETQ. This CDR3 region has 14 residues. The CDR3 protein is CASSLGGGPDTQYF. The CDR3 DNA reads as TGTGCCAGCAGCCTAGGGGGGGGGCCAGATACGCAGTATTTT.

There are a few counts of this clonotype. This rearrangement joins TRBV12-3 or TRBV12-4 to TRBJ2-5, with 7 bases fitting TRBD2. V was clipped by 7 bases and J by 5 bases; unmatched bases: 10. The CDR3 is made up of 14 amino acids. DNA of the CDR3: TGTGCCAGCACCAGATGGGCGGGAGAGGAGACCCAGTACTTC. Its protein is CASTRWAGEETQYF.

At least ten counts were recorded for this clonotype. V and J are TRBV29-1 and TRBJ2-7; 8 bases match TRBD1. V gave up 5 bases and J gave up 0 bases; unmatched junction bases: 6. The CDR3 is made up of 14 amino acids. Germline-derived CDR1 and CDR2 are SQVTM and ANQGSEA. CDR3 protein: CSVRDRQPSYEQYF. DNA for the CDR3: TGCAGCGTTCGGGACAGGCAACCCTCCTACGAGCAGTACTTC.

V gene TRBV20-1 combines with J gene TRBJ2-1; D call uncertain. This CDR3 spans 14 amino acids. V lost 7 bases to trimming and J lost 5 bases, with 18 bases between them. Germline-derived CDR1 and CDR2 are DFQATT and SNEGSKA (reference sequence). The CDR3 nucleotides read TGCAGTGTTCAACCTGACATGCCCCACAATGAGCAGTTCTTC. Its protein is CSVQPDMPHNEQFF.

This clonotype showed up many times. The junction differs from germline at one of its ends, possibly a read error. This chain connects TRBV4-1 to TRBJ2-2, with D maybe TRBD1 (6 bases). There are 14 residues in the CDR3. The V gene's germline CDR1 is MGHRA and CDR2 YSYEKL. DNA for the CDR3: TGCGCCAGTAGCCAAGACTGGGGGCCCGGGGAGCTGTTTTTT. This translates into CASSQDWGPGELFF.

V and J are TRBV6-2 or TRBV6-3 and TRBJ2-6; D possibly corresponds to TRBD2 (6 bases). Germline V lookup: CDR1 MNHEY, CDR2 SVGEGT. V lost 2 bases and J 1 base, leaving 9 bases between the germline ends. There are 16 residues in the CDR3. The CDR3 region has the DNA TGTGCCAGCAGTTACGGAGGGAGGTCTGGGGCCAACGTCCTGACTTTC. Amino acids: CASSYGGRSGANVLTF.

Points on this clonotype: This sequence may be a read error, since a much larger clone differs from it by one base. The chain combines TRBV4-1 with TRBJ2-6; D gene unclear. CDR3 length equals 15 residues. Per the germline V gene, CDR1 is MGHRA and CDR2 is YSYEKL. CDR3 region: CASGQEVSGANVLTF. CDR3 DNA: TGCGCCAGCGGCCAAGAGGTCTCTGGGGCCAACGTCCTGACTTTC.

This clonotype has ten or more counts. Here the CDR3 reads CASNDGTANYGYTF. The CDR3 DNA follows: TGTGCCAGCAACGACGGGACAGCAAACTATGGCTACACCTTC. This chain connects TRBV12-3 or TRBV12-4 to TRBJ1-2, with 7 bases identical to TRBD1. CDR3 size: 14 residues. With 7 bases clipped from V and 2 bases from J, the junction kept 7 bases outside the gene matches.

The chain joins TRBV5-1 to TRBJ2-6; TRBD2 agrees at 7 bases. Germline V lookup: CDR1 SGHRS, CDR2 YFSETQ. V lost 0 bases and J lost 0; bases outside the gene matches: 6. The CDR3 loop spans 18 amino acids. The CDR3 protein is CASSLGAGVSSGANVLTF. The CDR3 DNA sequence: TGCGCCAGCAGCTTGGGTGCGGGGGTAAGCTCTGGGGCCAACGTCCTGACTTTC.

This clonotype has more than one count but fewer than ten. The CDR3 nucleotides are TGCAGTGCCCACGGTGGGTCCAACGAGCAGTACTTC. It specifies CSAHGGSNEQYF. The chain carries TRBV20-1 and TRBJ2-7, with D hard to call. Per germline, CDR1 DFQATT and CDR2 SNEGSKA (reference sequence). V lost 6 bases and J lost 5, with 14 bases in between. The CDR3 has 12 amino acids.

This rearrangement joins TRBV4-1 to TRBJ2-1; TRBD1 matches at 7 bases. Per germline, CDR1 MGHRA and CDR2 YSYEKL. V lost 0 bases, J lost 2 bases, and 4 bases stayed unmatched. This CDR3 region has 16 residues. The CDR3 nucleotides read TGCGCCAGCAGCCAAGAATACAGGGGCACCTACAATGAGCAGTTCTTC. Translated, it gives CASSQEYRGTYNEQFF.

V usage is TRBV10-1 and J usage is TRBJ2-5; tentatively, D is TRBD1 (5 bases). Germline V gene sequence: CDR1 WNHNN, CDR2 SYGVQD (reference sequence). This CDR3 has 16 residues. The V end was cut by 0 bases, the J end by 5 bases, with 16 bases between. Written as DNA, the CDR3 is TGCGCCAGCAGTGAGTCGTCGCCCACCAAGGGGGAGACCCAGTACTTC. It encodes CASSESSPTKGETQYF.